This TCR beta chain is drawn from a study of vaccination and CD4 T cells after COVID-19. Study-wide background: The peptides that stimulated the cells were overlapping spike peptides from SARS-CoV-2, HCoV-NL63, HCoV-OC43 and HCoV-229E.

Indicated treatment: approximately nine-day PBMC culture with coronavirus spike peptide pools or control peptides (ViraFEST assay). Trimming left V 6 bases short and J 4 bases short, with 18 bases between. Germline CDR1 and CDR2: MNHEY and SVGEGT. The CDR3 has 15 amino acids. With the Oncomine TCR Beta short-read assay, DNA from cultured CD4+ T cells was sequenced. TCRdb independently ran MiXCR on the PCR reads; one entry per CDR3 protein. Among about 26,000 distinct CDR3 sequences, less than 60% were seen once, and the ten largest hold about 30%. General observations from the study: Convalescent patients' median share of reactive clones seen only post-vaccination was about 88%.

Remarks on this clonotype: Its target is not known.

The sequence was collected from a human donor who received a COVID-19 vaccine. The sample here was CD4+ T cells from blood, cultured in vitro, taken before SARS-CoV-2 vaccination. This rearrangement joins TRBV6-2 or TRBV6-3 to TRBJ1-2; D may be TRBD1 (5 bases). The CDR3 sequence is CASRPRGDVTYGYTF. CDR3 nucleotides: TGTGCCAGCAGGCCTCGGGGGGACGTGACCTATGGCTACACCTTC.